This entry is about one T cell receptor (beta chain). This clonotype has only a few counts. Its specific antigen is unknown. There are no base qualities to consult, and no much larger clone falls within one base. The data originate from a study of early T cells in non-severe SARS-CoV-2 infection (dated by TCRdb to about 2021). For context, the study as a whole: Because TCR sequencing was done on bulk RNA from unsorted whole blood, the alpha and beta chains could not be paired.

A case-control design nested within a healthcare worker cohort in London, UK, was used, with weekly nasopharyngeal swab PCR tests and blood sampling performed. Healthcare workers were recruited between 23 and 31 March 2020, during the week of the UK lockdown, and were followed weekly for up to roughly 15 weeks. V is reduced by 1 base and J by 9 bases, leaving a spacing of 18 bases between them. The CDR3 goes from the cysteine to the phenylalanine over 16 residues. Just CDR3 DNA is preserved here, 48 bases in frame from base 1. CDR1 and CDR2, looked up from the germline V gene, are SGHNT and YENEEA. Broad study findings and their caveats: Matching against VDJdb was skewed toward anti-spike CD8 responses, likely underestimated virus-specific expansions, and missed private and CD4 specificities.

Library preparation employed 5' RACE. Instrument used: NextSeq 500. To correct for sequencing error and PCR bias, the TCR library protocol tagged individual cDNA molecules with unique molecular identifiers. TCR alpha and beta chains were both sequenced, and the abundances of alpha and beta sequences in each sample were closely correlated with each other. As for how the authors treated the data: Decombinator V4 was used to annotate TCR sequences for V gene, J gene and CDR3. Expanded TCRs were defined as changing significantly between any two time points under a Poisson model with p below 0.0001. TCR abundances were normalised to the total number of TCRs sequenced per sample and expressed as counts per million. TRAV1-2 paired with TRAJ12, TRAJ20 or TRAJ33 defined MAIT TCRs, while TRAV10 paired with TRAJ18 defined iNKT TCRs. A search of VDJdb, accessed on 1 November 2021, was run for TCRs annotated to CMV, EBV and SARS-CoV-2, with TCRs annotated for multiple antigens excluded. TCRdb reanalyzed the raw reads on its own, using fastp at Q25 for trimming and MiXCR for clone calling, and kept in-frame beta chains. Entries that share a CDR3 protein sequence are merged under the most common genes and DNA. The V and J calls reflect TCRdb's pipeline rather than the authors' work. Counted in this sample were about 83,000 distinct CDR3 sequences; about 13% of them appeared once. Clones ranked in the top ten supply 1.4% of the sample.

In this chain, TRBV11-3 is recombined with TRBJ2-2, with no confident D gene call. The sequence derives from an adult who was a healthcare worker with PCR-confirmed SARS-CoV-2 infection or an uninfected control (not recorded which). The sequencing input was whole blood. The CDR3: CASSLGGSGPNRELFF. The bases are TGTGCCAGCAGCTTAGGTGGTTCGGGCCCCAACCGGGAGCTGTTTTTT.